This T cell receptor (beta chain) was observed in a study of blood T cells in healthy people across ages. Study-wide results and limits: Both naive CD4+ cell counts and diversity were greater in long-lived donors than in aged donors.

The authors ran a second PCR of roughly 7 to 11 cycles using a sample-barcoded 5' primer and a J-beta primer mix. Each CDR3 protein is one row after TCRdb ran MiXCR on the 5' RACE reads. The top ten clones hold more than 8% of a sample with around 700,000 distinct CDR3 sequences, 25% of them seen once. Looked up from germline, CDR1 is SQVTM and CDR2 is ANQGSEA. The CDR3 is 16 amino acids. Trimming cost V 4 bases and J 1 base; bases outside gene matches: 4. To note about this clonotype: Its target is unknown.

The authors isolated at least 7 million PBMCs per sample. The same specimen was also included in a second study, on T cells of mothers and their children.

V is TRBV29-1 and J is TRBJ2-1, with TRBD2 matching over 13 bases. The sequence derives from a boy between 10 and 17 years old in good health. Sequencing input: blood. The CDR3 DNA follows: TGCAGCGTTGCTACACTAGCGGGGGGGTCCTACAATGAGCAGTTCTTC. Amino acid sequence: CSVATLAGGSYNEQFF.